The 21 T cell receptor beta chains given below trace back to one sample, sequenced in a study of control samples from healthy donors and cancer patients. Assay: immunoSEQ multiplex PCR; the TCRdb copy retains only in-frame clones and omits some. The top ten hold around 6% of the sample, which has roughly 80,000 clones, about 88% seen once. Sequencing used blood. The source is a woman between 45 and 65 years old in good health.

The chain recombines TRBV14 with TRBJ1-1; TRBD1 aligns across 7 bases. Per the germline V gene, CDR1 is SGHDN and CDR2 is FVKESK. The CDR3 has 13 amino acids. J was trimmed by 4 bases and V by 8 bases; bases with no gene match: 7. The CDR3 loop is CASATGAGTEAFF. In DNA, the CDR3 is TGTGCCAGCGCAACAGGGGCCGGCACTGAAGCTTTCTTT. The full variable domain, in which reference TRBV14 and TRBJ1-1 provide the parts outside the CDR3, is EAGVTQFPSHSVIEKGQTVTLRCDPISGHDNLYWYRRVMGKEIKFLLHFVKESKQDESGMPNNRFLAERTGGTYSTLKVQPAELEDSGVYFCASATGAGTEAFFGQGTRLTVV.

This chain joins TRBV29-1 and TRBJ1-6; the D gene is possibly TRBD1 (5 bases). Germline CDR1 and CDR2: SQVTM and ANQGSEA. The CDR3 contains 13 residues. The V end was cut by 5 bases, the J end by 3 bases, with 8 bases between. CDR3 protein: CSVLDIYNSPLHF. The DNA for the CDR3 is TGCAGCGTTTTGGACATCTATAATTCACCCCTCCACTTT.

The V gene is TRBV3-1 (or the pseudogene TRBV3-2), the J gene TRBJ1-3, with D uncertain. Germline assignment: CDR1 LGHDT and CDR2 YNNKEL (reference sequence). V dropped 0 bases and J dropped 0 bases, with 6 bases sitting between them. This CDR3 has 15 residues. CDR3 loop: CASSQDVSSGNTIYF. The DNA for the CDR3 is TGTGCCAGCAGCCAAGATGTCTCCTCTGGAAACACCATATATTTT.

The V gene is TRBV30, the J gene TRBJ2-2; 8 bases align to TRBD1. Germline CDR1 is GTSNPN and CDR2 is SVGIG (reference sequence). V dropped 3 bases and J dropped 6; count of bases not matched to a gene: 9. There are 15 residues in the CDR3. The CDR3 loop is CAWRRPGTGPGELFF. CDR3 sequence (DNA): TGTGCCTGGAGACGACCCGGGACAGGCCCCGGGGAGCTGTTTTTT.

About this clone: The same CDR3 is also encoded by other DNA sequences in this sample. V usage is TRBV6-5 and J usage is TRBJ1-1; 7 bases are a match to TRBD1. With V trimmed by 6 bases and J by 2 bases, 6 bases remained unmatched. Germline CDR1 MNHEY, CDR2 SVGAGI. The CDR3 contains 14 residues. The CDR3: CASSSTGPNTEAFF. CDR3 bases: TGTGCCAGCAGCTCGACAGGGCCAAACACTGAAGCTTTCTTT.

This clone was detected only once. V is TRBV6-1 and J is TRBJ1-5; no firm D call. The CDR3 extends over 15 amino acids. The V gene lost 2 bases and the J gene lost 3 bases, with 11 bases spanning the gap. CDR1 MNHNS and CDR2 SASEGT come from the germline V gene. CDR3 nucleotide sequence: TGTGCCAGCAGTGAAATTTATCGGTCCAATCAGCCCCAGCATTTT. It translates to CASSEIYRSNQPQHF.

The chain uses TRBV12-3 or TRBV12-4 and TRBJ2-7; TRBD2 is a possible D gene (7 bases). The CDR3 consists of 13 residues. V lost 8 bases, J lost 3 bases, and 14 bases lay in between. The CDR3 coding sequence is TGTGCCAGCTTAGGGGGGGCCGACTACGAGCAGTACTTC. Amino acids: CASLGGADYEQYF.

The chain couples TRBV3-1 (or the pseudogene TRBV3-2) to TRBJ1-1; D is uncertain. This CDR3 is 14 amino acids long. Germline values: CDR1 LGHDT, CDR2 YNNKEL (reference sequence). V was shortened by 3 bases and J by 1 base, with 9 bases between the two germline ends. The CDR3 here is CASSHPSANTEAFF. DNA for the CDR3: TGTGCCAGCAGCCACCCCTCAGCGAACACTGAAGCTTTCTTT.

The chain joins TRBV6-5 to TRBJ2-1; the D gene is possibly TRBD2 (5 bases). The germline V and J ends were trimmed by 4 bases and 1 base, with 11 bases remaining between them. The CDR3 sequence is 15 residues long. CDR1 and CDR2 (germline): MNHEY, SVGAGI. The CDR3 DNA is TGTGCCAGCAGTTCCCCCCTAGCATCCTACAATGAGCAGTTCTTC. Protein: CASSSPLASYNEQFF.

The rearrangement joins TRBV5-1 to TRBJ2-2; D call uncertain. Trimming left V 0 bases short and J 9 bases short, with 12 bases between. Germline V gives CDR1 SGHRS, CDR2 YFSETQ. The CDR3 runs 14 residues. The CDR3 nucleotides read TGCGCCAGCAGCTTGGGGGCCGTCCCCCGGGAGCTGTTTTTT. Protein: CASSLGAVPRELFF.

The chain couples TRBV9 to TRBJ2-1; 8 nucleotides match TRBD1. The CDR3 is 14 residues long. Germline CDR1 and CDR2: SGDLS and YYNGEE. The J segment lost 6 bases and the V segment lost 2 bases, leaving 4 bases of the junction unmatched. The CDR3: CASSVAGQANEQFF. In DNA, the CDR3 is TGTGCCAGCAGCGTTGCGGGACAGGCCAATGAGCAGTTCTTC.

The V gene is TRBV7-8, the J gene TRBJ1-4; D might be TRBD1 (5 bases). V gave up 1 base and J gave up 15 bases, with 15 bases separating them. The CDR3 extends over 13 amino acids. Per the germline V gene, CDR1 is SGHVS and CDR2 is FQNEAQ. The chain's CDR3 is CASSLERRSGVFF. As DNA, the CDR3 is TGTGCCAGCAGCTTAGAGAGGCGCTCGGGGGTGTTTTTT.

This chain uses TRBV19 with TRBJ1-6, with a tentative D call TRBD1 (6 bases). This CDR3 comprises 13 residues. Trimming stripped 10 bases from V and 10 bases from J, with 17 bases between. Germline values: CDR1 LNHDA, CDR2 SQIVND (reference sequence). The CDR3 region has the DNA TGTGCCACCACCGGGACAAATGGCTCACCCCTCCACTTT. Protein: CATTGTNGSPLHF.

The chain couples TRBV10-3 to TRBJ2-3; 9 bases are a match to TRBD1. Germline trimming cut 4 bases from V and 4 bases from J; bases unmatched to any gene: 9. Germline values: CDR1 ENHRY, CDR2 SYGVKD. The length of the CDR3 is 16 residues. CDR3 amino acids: CAISGGGTGTADTQYF. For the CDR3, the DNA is TGTGCCATCAGTGGGGGGGGGACAGGGACAGCAGATACGCAGTATTTT.

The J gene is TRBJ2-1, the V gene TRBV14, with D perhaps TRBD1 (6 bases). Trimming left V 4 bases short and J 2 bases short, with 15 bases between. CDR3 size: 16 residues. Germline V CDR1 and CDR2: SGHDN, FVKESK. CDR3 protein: CASSLLRGGTYNEQFF. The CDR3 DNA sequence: TGTGCCAGCAGCCTCCTGAGAGGGGGAACCTACAATGAGCAGTTCTTC.

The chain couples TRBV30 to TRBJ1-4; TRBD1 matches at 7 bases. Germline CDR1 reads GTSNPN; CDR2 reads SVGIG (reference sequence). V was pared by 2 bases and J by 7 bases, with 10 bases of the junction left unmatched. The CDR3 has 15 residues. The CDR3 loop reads CAWSLGQAGREKLFF. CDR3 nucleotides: TGTGCCTGGAGTCTCGGACAGGCGGGACGTGAAAAACTGTTTTTT.

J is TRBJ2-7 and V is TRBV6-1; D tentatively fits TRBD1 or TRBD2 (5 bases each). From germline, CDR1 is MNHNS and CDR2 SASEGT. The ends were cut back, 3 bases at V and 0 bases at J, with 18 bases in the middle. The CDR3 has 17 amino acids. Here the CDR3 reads CASSDLVWAGSSYEQYF. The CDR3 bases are TGTGCCAGCAGTGATCTGGTATGGGCAGGGAGCTCCTACGAGCAGTACTTC.

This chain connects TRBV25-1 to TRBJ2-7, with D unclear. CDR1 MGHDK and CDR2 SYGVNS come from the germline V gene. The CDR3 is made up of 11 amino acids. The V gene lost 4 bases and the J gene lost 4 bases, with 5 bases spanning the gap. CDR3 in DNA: TGTGCCAGCAGTGTCAATTACGAGCAGTACTTC. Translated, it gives CASSVNYEQYF.

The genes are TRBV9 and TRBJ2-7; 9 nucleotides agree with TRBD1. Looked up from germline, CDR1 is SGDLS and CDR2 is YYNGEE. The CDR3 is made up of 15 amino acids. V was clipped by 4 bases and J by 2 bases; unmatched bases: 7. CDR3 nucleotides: TGTGCCAGCAGCAAGGGACAGGGCAAGACCTACGAGCAGTACTTC. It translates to CASSKGQGKTYEQYF. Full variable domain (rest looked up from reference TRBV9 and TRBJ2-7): DSGVTQTPKHLITATGQRVTLRCSPRSGDLSVYWYQQSLDQGLQFLIQYYNGEERAKGNILERFSAQQFPDLHSELNLSSLELGDSALYFCASSKGQGKTYEQYFGPGTRLTVT.

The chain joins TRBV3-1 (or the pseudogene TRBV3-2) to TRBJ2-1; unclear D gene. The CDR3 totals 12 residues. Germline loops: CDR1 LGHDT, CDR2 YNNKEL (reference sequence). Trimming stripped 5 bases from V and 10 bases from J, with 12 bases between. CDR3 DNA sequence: TGTGCCAGCAGCTCATCTCGGCCCGAGCAGTTCTTC. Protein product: CASSSSRPEQFF.

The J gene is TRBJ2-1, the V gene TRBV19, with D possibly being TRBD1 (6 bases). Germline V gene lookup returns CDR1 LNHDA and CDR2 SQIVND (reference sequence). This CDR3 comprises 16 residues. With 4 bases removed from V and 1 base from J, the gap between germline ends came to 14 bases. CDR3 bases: TGTGCCAGTAGTAGCTGGGGGCGTGGATCCTACAATGAGCAGTTCTTC. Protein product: CASSSWGRGSYNEQFF.